The rows below give T cell receptor beta chains drawn from one sample of a study of cytomegalovirus exposure and HLA in healthy donors. The assay was immunoSEQ multiplex PCR, and TCRdb's table has in-frame clones only and misses some. The sample contains 220,000 or so clones, roughly 84% of which appear only once. The sequenced sample consisted of PBMCs. The source is a young woman in good health and CMV-seropositive. Both conserved end residues are part of each CDR3. The D gene is left open where the match is weak. Part of the rows lack a size; the others show once, few, many or a class for expanded clones.

V gene	J gene	clone size	D gene	CDR3 DNA	CDR3 protein
TRBV6-5	TRBJ2-7	-	-	TGTGCCAGCAGTTACTCGGTTGTGGGGGGCTCCTACGAGCAGTACTTC	CASSYSVVGGSYEQYF
TRBV13	TRBJ2-7	-	TRBD1	TGTGCCAGCAGCCCCCGGACAGGGGGACTCGAGCAGTACTTC	CASSPRTGGLEQYF
TRBV5-1	TRBJ2-2	-	TRBD2	TGCGCCAGCAGCTTGGGACTAGCGGGAGTATCGAACACCGGGGAGCTGTTTTTT	CASSLGLAGVSNTGELFF
TRBV2	TRBJ2-7	-	-	TGTGCCAGCAGTGAAGGGGGCCGTAGCTCCTACGAGCAGTACTTC	CASSEGGRSSYEQYF
TRBV11-1	TRBJ1-1	few	-	TGTGCCAGCAGCCAACTAGGGAGCGGCACTGAAGCTTTCTTT	CASSQLGSGTEAFF
TRBV6-1	TRBJ1-1	-	-	TGTGCCAGCAGTGTCCCTCAGACACCACTCAGGACCATGAACACTGAAGCTTTCTTT	CASSVPQTPLRTMNTEAFF
TRBV2	TRBJ2-7	-	TRBD1	TGTGCCAGTTCATCCGGGACAGGGAGATACGAGCAGTACTTC	CASSSGTGRYEQYF
TRBV18	TRBJ1-2	few	TRBD1	TGTGCCAGCTCACCAGAAGGGACAGTAGGTGGCTACACCTTC	CASSPEGTVGGYTF
TRBV13	TRBJ2-7	-	-	TGTGCCAGCAGCTTAGGCGGACAGACCTACGAGCAGTACTTC	CASSLGGQTYEQYF
TRBV28	TRBJ2-1	-	-	TGTGCCAGCAGTTTCAGGAGGGGGGCTCTCAATGAGCAGTTCTTC	CASSFRRGALNEQFF
TRBV6-5	TRBJ2-1	-	TRBD2	TGTGCCAGCAGTTTCCGGGCGGGAGCCTATGAGCAGTTCTTC	CASSFRAGAYEQFF
TRBV30	TRBJ1-1	-	-	TGTGCCTGGAGTCGTATGAACACTGAAGCTTTCTTT	CAWSRMNTEAFF
TRBV5-1	TRBJ1-5	once	-	TGCGCCAGCAGCAGCGGGGGTAGCAATCAGCCCCAGCATTTT	CASSSGGSNQPQHF
TRBV5-8	TRBJ2-1	few	-	TGTGCCAGCAGCTTTTTGGGGGCGCTATACAATGAGCAGTTCTTC	CASSFLGALYNEQFF
TRBV29-1	TRBJ1-1	-	-	TGCAGCCACGCCGGGGGCCTCACTGAAGCTTTCTTT	CSHAGGLTEAFF
TRBV6-5	TRBJ2-3	-	-	TGTGCCAGCAGTTACTCAAAGCCCAGCACAGATACGCAGTATTTT	CASSYSKPSTDTQYF
TRBV2	TRBJ1-2	-	-	TGTGCCAGCAGTGAAGAGATGGGTAAAGGCTACACCTTC	CASSEEMGKGYTF
TRBV29-1	TRBJ1-1	once	-	TGCAGCGCTCCGAAGGGGGGCCAAAACACTGAAGCTTTCTTT	CSAPKGGQNTEAFF
TRBV4-2	TRBJ2-1	once	-	TGTGCCAGCAGCCAAGGGGAAAACACCTACAATGAGCAGTTCTTC	CASSQGENTYNEQFF
TRBV28	TRBJ1-5	-	-	TGTGCCAGCAGTTTACCCTATGGAGCGGTCTTGGGAGGTCAGCCCCAGCATTTT	CASSLPYGAVLGGQPQHF
TRBV30	TRBJ1-2	few	-	TGTGCCTGGAGTGGCTATGGCTACACCTTC	CAWSGYGYTF
TRBV4-1	TRBJ2-2	-	-	TGCGCCAGCAGCCATGATCCCTCAGGGAGAACCGGGGAGCTGTTTTTT	CASSHDPSGRTGELFF
TRBV29-1	TRBJ1-4	-	-	TGCAGCGTTCCAGGGCAGGAAAAACTGTTTTTT	CSVPGQEKLFF
TRBV13	TRBJ2-6	-	-	TGTGCCAGCAGCTTATCCGGGGGAACTGGGGCCAACGTCCTGACTTTC	CASSLSGGTGANVLTF
TRBV28	TRBJ2-2	-	-	TGTGCCAGCAGTTTTTTTGGGGGCGAGAACACCGGGGAGCTGTTTTTT	CASSFFGGENTGELFF
TRBV6-1	TRBJ2-7	few	-	TGTGCCAGCAGTGAACAGATAGGGGGGTGGTACGAGCAGTACTTC	CASSEQIGGWYEQYF
TRBV6-5	TRBJ2-1	-	TRBD2	TGTGCCAGCACCCGGGGAGGGTCCCACAATGAGCAGTTCTTC	CASTRGGSHNEQFF
TRBV5-5	TRBJ2-3	-	-	TGTGCCAGCAGCTTGGCCGACAACACAGATACGCAGTATTTT	CASSLADNTDTQYF
TRBV29-1	TRBJ1-2	-	-	TGCAGCGTTGACGATCATGCCATCCCAAACTATGGCTACACCTTC	CSVDDHAIPNYGYTF
TRBV4-1	TRBJ2-7	-	-	TGCGCCAGCAGCCAAGTCCCGGGATTAACGTACGAGCAGTACTTC	CASSQVPGLTYEQYF
TRBV29-1	TRBJ2-3	-	TRBD1	TGCAGCGTGAGGGGCGGGACAGGACTAGATACGCAGTATTTT	CSVRGGTGLDTQYF
TRBV6-6	TRBJ1-2	few	TRBD1	TGTGCCAGCAGAAAGGGACAGGGGAGTTATGGCTACACCTTC	CASRKGQGSYGYTF
TRBV10-3	TRBJ2-7	-	-	TGTGCCATCAGTGTCACCCCCGGGGGCCGGTACGAGCAGTACTTC	CAISVTPGGRYEQYF
TRBV25-1	TRBJ2-7	-	-	TGTGCCAGCAGTGGGCGGACCTACGAGCAGTACTTC	CASSGRTYEQYF
TRBV28	TRBJ1-2	few	-	TGTGCCAGCAGTGGCCCCGCGGGGGATTATGGCTACACCTTC	CASSGPAGDYGYTF
TRBV7-2	TRBJ2-7	-	-	TGTGCCAGCAGCCTTGGGTGGAGTGTCTCCTACGAGCAGTACTTC	CASSLGWSVSYEQYF
TRBV7-3	TRBJ2-5	-	-	TGTGCCAGCAGCTTAAGTCGTGTCGAGACCCAGTACTTC	CASSLSRVETQYF
TRBV6-5	TRBJ1-5	-	-	TGTGCCAGCAGCCCAGACACTAGGAGCAATCAGCCCCAGCATTTT	CASSPDTRSNQPQHF
TRBV6-5	TRBJ2-2	-	-	TGTGCCAGCAGTTACGCCGAAAGACAGACCGGGGAGCTGTTTTTT	CASSYAERQTGELFF
TRBV18	TRBJ2-7	-	TRBD1	TGTGCCAGCTCATTCGGGACAGGGGAAAGCTACGAGCAGTACTTC	CASSFGTGESYEQYF
TRBV28	TRBJ1-1	few	-	TGTGCCACCAAGGGGGGAGGGAGGACTGAAGCTTTCTTT	CATKGGGRTEAFF
TRBV6-5	TRBJ1-2	few	TRBD1	TGTGCCAGCCGGACAGGTCGGCATGGCTACACCTTC	CASRTGRHGYTF
TRBV19	TRBJ1-2	-	-	TGTGCCAGTAGTATTGACTGGGCAGCTACCTATGGCTACACCTTC	CASSIDWAATYGYTF
TRBV9	TRBJ2-3	-	-	TGTGCCAGCAGCGTAGAGGGTGGAGCTAGCACAGATACGCAGTATTTT	CASSVEGGASTDTQYF
TRBV2	TRBJ1-1	-	-	TGTGCCAGCAGTGAAAGACTTGGGACCACCAACACTGAAGCTTTCTTT	CASSERLGTTNTEAFF
TRBV30	TRBJ2-7	-	-	TGTGCCTGGAGTGGATTAGGGACGGACCCCTACGAGCAGTACTTC	CAWSGLGTDPYEQYF
TRBV19	TRBJ2-7	-	-	TGTGCCAGTAGCCCAACAGGCCCCTACGAGCAGTACTTC	CASSPTGPYEQYF
TRBV2	TRBJ2-1	-	-	TGTGCCAGCAGGGGGAGTAATGAGCAGTTCTTC	CASRGSNEQFF
TRBV29-1	TRBJ2-3	-	TRBD2	TGCAGCGTTGACGGGCTAGCGGGATTGGGATACTCGGTAGATACGCAGTATTTT	CSVDGLAGLGYSVDTQYF
TRBV28	TRBJ1-4	-	TRBD1	TGTGCCAGCAGTCGGACGGACAGGACCCCTGAAAAACTGTTTTTT	CASSRTDRTPEKLFF
TRBV25-1	TRBJ2-1	-	-	TGTGCCAGCAGTACCTACCGGGACTCAACCTACAATGAGCAGTTCTTC	CASSTYRDSTYNEQFF
TRBV5-1	TRBJ2-1	-	-	TGCGCCAGCGCACGGTGGGGGGATTACAATGAGCAGTTCTTC	CASARWGDYNEQFF
TRBV19	TRBJ1-4	-	-	TGTGCCAGTAGTCCGACAGCAACTAATGAAAAACTGTTTTTT	CASSPTATNEKLFF